This T cell receptor (beta chain) was retrieved from a study of regulatory T cells in long-lasting Graves disease. This clonotype has just a few counts. Its antigen is not known. A much larger clone differs by one base, so this may be a read error. The time point is: newly diagnosed GD, antithyroid drugs for less than 3 months. TCR sequences were obtained from RNA taken from PBMCs. Xi'an, China, was home to the endocrinology department that provided patients. Both iRepertoire HTBI primers and Arm-PCR of CDR3 regions were used to build the TCR beta libraries. One entry per CDR3 protein, called by TCRdb with MiXCR from the multiplex PCR reads. The sample carries roughly 350,000 distinct CDR3 sequences, around 17% recorded once. Study observations and caveats: What was studied was peripheral blood only, and not thyroid tissue.

Trimming pared 1 base from V and 3 bases from J, leaving 12 bases between. CDR1 and CDR2 from the germline V gene are KGHSH and LQKENI. The length of the CDR3 is 15 residues. This sample also belongs to another study, concerning T cells in Graves' hyperthyroidism and ophthalmopathy. That paper notes: Among the patients, aged 18 to 65, hyperthyroidism was newly diagnosed and had lasted under 2 months. The TCR CDR3 first-round RT-PCR relied on the HTBI primer set.

This receptor was obtained from a man aged 40-55 years with Graves disease. The J gene is TRBJ1-1, the V gene TRBV18; D uncertain. The input for sequencing was peripheral blood mononuclear cells (PBMCs), taken at new diagnosis, from a patient treated with antithyroid drugs. Written as DNA, the CDR3 is TGTGCCAGCTCACCACGGGGTTTAGGGTACACTGAAGCTTTCTTT. It is translated as CASSPRGLGYTEAFF.